This record looks at one TCR beta chain sequence and its context. This specimen comes from a study of blood T cell repertoires in COVID-19. Original processing notes: Estimates of nucleated cell counts were drawn from the amplification of reference gene primers. Generated by immunoSEQ multiplex PCR, the TCRdb table keeps only in-frame clones and is missing some. V and J calls plus clone size are reproduced from that table; the DNA served to infer D and trimming. The sample consists of roughly 340,000 clones, roughly nine tenths of them appearing once. Germline assignment: CDR1 SEHNR and CDR2 FQNEAQ (reference sequence). This CDR3 has 14 residues. The germline V and J ends were trimmed by 4 bases and 0 bases, with 7 bases remaining between them.

V and J are TRBV7-9 and TRBJ1-3; TRBD1 might be the D (5 bases). The sequence was obtained from a man aged 18-30 years who had recovered from COVID-19. Specimen: PBMCs or T cells enriched from blood (not recorded which). The CDR3, as DNA: TGTGCCAGCAGCTCGGGGGTCTCTGGAAACACCATATATTTT. Its protein is CASSSGVSGNTIYF.